One sample yielded the 22 T cell receptor beta chains listed below, sequenced in a study of cytomegalovirus exposure and HLA in healthy donors (dated by TCRdb to 2016 to 2017). Libraries came from the immunoSEQ multiplex PCR assay. For the multiplex PCR, a mixture combining 60 forward primers for TCR Vbeta segments and 13 reverse primers for TCR Jbeta segments was used. In TCRdb, the immuneACCESS table is reduced to in-frame sequences with V and J assigned. These tables do not hold every clone; where another copy was compared, an unresolved V gene accounts for under half, and the others remain unexplained. The sample table records under 100,000 clones; about two thirds of these occur just once. Of the sample, less than 15% falls within the top ten clones. The sequenced sample consisted of PBMCs. The receptors stem from a woman between 45 and 65 years old in good health and CMV-seropositive.

The genes are TRBV18 and TRBJ2-3; 8 nucleotides match TRBD1. Germline CDR1 and CDR2: KGHSH and LQKENI. The CDR3 loop spans 15 amino acids. Trimming took 2 bases from V and 0 from J; bases not matched to a gene: 1. The CDR3 coding sequence is TGTGCCAGCTCACCAGGACAGGGAAGCACAGATACGCAGTATTTT. Its protein product is CASSPGQGSTDTQYF.

The chain links TRBV19 to TRBJ1-5, with TRBD1 as a possible D gene (6 bases). This CDR3 region has 14 residues. Looked up from germline, CDR1 is LNHDA and CDR2 is SQIVND (reference sequence). V lost 4 bases, J lost 5 bases, and 12 bases lay in between. CDR3 protein: CASSTTGKHQPQHF. The CDR3 DNA reads TGTGCCAGTAGTACTACAGGGAAACATCAGCCCCAGCATTTT.

The chain has TRBV7-9 and TRBJ1-2, with unresolved D. The CDR3 extends over 12 amino acids. The germline CDR1 and CDR2 sequences are SEHNR and FQNEAQ (reference sequence). V lost 1 base to trimming and J lost 11 bases, with 11 bases between them. The DNA of the CDR3 is TGTGCCAGCAGCTTAGGGGCCGAGGGATACACCTTC. Amino acids: CASSLGAEGYTF.

The V call is TRBV28, the J call TRBJ1-2; TRBD1 matches at 11 bases. The germline V gene has CDR1 MDHEN and CDR2 SYDVKM. V lost 4 bases, J lost 6 bases, and 10 bases stayed unmatched. CDR3 length: 16 amino acids. CDR3 nucleotides: TGTGCCAGCAGTTCACCCCCCCGGACAGGGGGCAATGGCTACACCTTC. It specifies CASSSPPRTGGNGYTF.

The chain uses TRBV29-1 and TRBJ2-1; 10 bases align to TRBD2. Germline lookup yields CDR1 SQVTM and CDR2 ANQGSEA. With V trimmed by 1 base and J by 1 base, 4 bases remained unmatched. This CDR3 has 16 amino acids. The CDR3 sequence is CSVEGPLAGSYNEQFF. The CDR3 bases are TGCAGCGTTGAAGGCCCACTAGCGGGGTCCTACAATGAGCAGTTCTTC.

This clone occurred a few times. The chain uses TRBV5-4 and TRBJ2-7; D uncertain. From germline, CDR1 is SGHNT and CDR2 YYREEE (reference sequence). This CDR3 spans 13 amino acids. V lost 0 bases and J lost 6, with 10 bases in between. CDR3 nucleotides: TGTGCCAGCAGCTTGGAACCACTCGGCGAGCAGTACTTC. Translating gives CASSLEPLGEQYF. Complete variable domain (other parts from reference TRBV5-4 and TRBJ2-7): ETGVTQSPTHLIKTRGQQVTLRCSSQSGHNTVSWYQQALGQGPQFIFQYYREEENGRGNFPPRFSGLQFPNYSSELNVNALELDDSALYLCASSLEPLGEQYFGPGTRLTVT.

V gene TRBV5-1 combines with J gene TRBJ2-3; no firm D call. The CDR3 consists of 15 residues. CDR1 is SGHRS and CDR2 is YFSETQ in the germline V gene. V lost 0 bases and J 1 base, leaving 9 bases between the germline ends. The CDR3 region has the DNA TGCGCCAGCAGCTTGGAATATGGAGGCACAGATACGCAGTATTTT. This sequence encodes CASSLEYGGTDTQYF. The complete variable domain, with remaining parts taken from reference TRBV5-1 and TRBJ2-3, reads KAGVTQTPRYLIKTRGQQVTLSCSPISGHRSVSWYQQTPGQGLQFLFEYFSETQRNKGNFPGRFSGRQFSNSRSEMNVSTLELGDSALYLCASSLEYGGTDTQYFGPGTRLTVL.

The chain employs TRBV4-1 and TRBJ2-5, with D possibly matching TRBD1 (5 bases). The CDR3 contains 13 residues. CDR1 and CDR2 from the germline V gene are MGHRA and YSYEKL. V lost 6 bases and J lost 3, with 11 bases in between. As DNA, the CDR3 is TGCGCCAGCAGACAGGTTGGGGAAGAGACCCAGTACTTC. Translation: CASRQVGEETQYF.

A single count supports this clone. A junction boundary mismatches the germline segment, possibly from a read error. This rearrangement joins TRBV7-9 to TRBJ1-2, with D perhaps matching TRBD1 (6 bases). This CDR3 spans 13 amino acids. CDR1 SEHNR and CDR2 FQNEAQ come from the germline V gene (reference sequence). The chain's CDR3 is CSSSGQPVGGYTF. The DNA for the CDR3 is TGTTCCAGCAGCGGACAGCCAGTGGGTGGCTACACCTTC. The whole variable domain, remainder taken from reference TRBV7-9 and TRBJ1-2, is DTGVSQNPRHKITKRGQNVTFRCDPISEHNRLYWYRQTLGQGPEFLTYFQNEAQLEKSRLLSDRFSAERPKGSFSTLEIQRTEQGDSAMYLCSSSGQPVGGYTFGSGTRLTVV.

This sequence joins TRBV29-1 and TRBJ2-7; D call uncertain. V shed 4 bases and J shed 0 bases, with 4 bases lying between them. Germline CDR1 SQVTM, CDR2 ANQGSEA. CDR3 length: 11 residues. The CDR3 DNA sequence: TGCAGCGTTGGACACTCCTACGAGCAGTACTTC. Translating gives CSVGHSYEQYF.

This rearrangement joins TRBV28 to TRBJ1-2, with D unresolved. V was shortened by 5 bases and J by 0 bases, with 7 bases between the two germline ends. The length of the CDR3 is 13 residues. Germline-derived CDR1 and CDR2 are MDHEN and SYDVKM. The CDR3 DNA reads as TGTGCCAGCAGTCTCCTAGCTAACTATGGCTACACCTTC. This translates into CASSLLANYGYTF.

This clone occurred a few times. The V call is TRBV7-6, the J call TRBJ2-1, with 8 nucleotides matching TRBD2. Germline assignment: CDR1 SGHVS and CDR2 FNYEAQ. J lost 3 bases, V lost 2 bases, and 6 bases had no gene match. This CDR3 spans 16 amino acids. The CDR3 DNA is TGTGCCAGCAGCTTATCCGGGAGGGCGTTCTACAATGAGCAGTTCTTC. Translated: CASSLSGRAFYNEQFF.

This sequence joins TRBV7-2 and TRBJ2-3; 11 nucleotides line up with TRBD2. Germline values: CDR1 SGHTA, CDR2 FQGNSA. V shed 4 bases, J shed 5 bases, and the junction held 8 bases outside the gene matches. The CDR3 totals 16 residues. The CDR3 here is CASSSLSGRAGDTQYF. The DNA of the CDR3 is TGTGCCAGCAGCTCCCTTAGCGGGAGGGCCGGAGATACGCAGTATTTT.

The count of this clone is one. The chain uses TRBV4-1 and TRBJ1-1, with a possible D match to TRBD1 (5 bases). Per the germline V gene, CDR1 is MGHRA and CDR2 is YSYEKL. There are 15 residues in the CDR3. Trimming took off 1 base at V and 3 bases at J, with 12 bases between the two ends. The CDR3 DNA follows: TGCGCCAGCAGCCAAGGACCGGGGGGGGACACTGAAGCTTTCTTT. This translates into CASSQGPGGDTEAFF.

The V gene is TRBV10-1, the J gene TRBJ2-3; 9 bases are a match to TRBD2. Trimming took 11 bases from V and 3 from J; bases not matched to a gene: 15. The CDR3 spans 16 residues. The V gene's germline CDR1 is WNHNN and CDR2 SYGVQD (reference sequence). The DNA for the CDR3 is TGCGCCCCCGGGCGGGAGGGCCAGGGTGGAACAGATACGCAGTATTTT. Amino acids: CAPGREGQGGTDTQYF.

The genes are TRBV27 and TRBJ2-3; D possibly corresponds to TRBD2 (7 bases). Trimming left V 5 bases short and J 5 bases short, with 23 bases between. This CDR3 comprises 17 residues. The germline gives CDR1 MNHEY, CDR2 SMNVEV (reference sequence). CDR3 nucleotides: TGTGCCAGCAGTCCCCTACCCCGGACAAGGGGGGGAGATACGCAGTATTTT. Translation: CASSPLPRTRGGDTQYF.

This clone was seen a few times. The chain uses TRBV6-6 and TRBJ2-1, with a tentative D call TRBD1 (6 bases). Trimming shortened V by 6 bases and J by 6 bases, and 9 bases separated the two germline ends. Germline V gene data show CDR1 as MNHNY and CDR2 as SVGAGI (reference sequence). This CDR3 is built from 12 residues. The CDR3 protein is CASRDSGNEQFF. The CDR3 DNA reads TGTGCCAGCAGGGACAGCGGCAATGAGCAGTTCTTC.

On this clone itself: A junction end diverges from the germline sequence, so it may reflect a read error. Within the sample, other DNA sequences also encode this same CDR3. The V gene is TRBV15, the J gene TRBJ2-7; 8 bases fit TRBD1. The CDR3 has 13 amino acids. Per the germline V gene, CDR1 is LNHNV and CDR2 is YYDKDF (reference sequence). This CDR3 reads CATSRDRGYEQYF. In DNA, the CDR3 is TGTGCCACCAGCCGAGACAGGGGCTACGAGCAGTACTTC.

This clone was detected once. The CDR3 reads CSVEGSRGYTEAFF. CDR3 DNA sequence: TGCAGCGTTGAAGGGTCCAGGGGATACACTGAAGCTTTCTTT. This chain joins TRBV29-1 and TRBJ1-1; tentative D call: TRBD1 (6 bases). CDR1 and CDR2 from the germline V gene are SQVTM and ANQGSEA. This CDR3 comprises 14 residues. The V end lost 1 base, the J end lost 3 bases, and 12 bases lay between the germline ends.

This clone was observed a few times. V is TRBV5-4 and J is TRBJ1-2, with 9 bases fitting TRBD1. V was clipped by 4 bases and J by 7 bases; unmatched bases: 11. The CDR3 loop spans 15 amino acids. Per germline, CDR1 SGHNT and CDR2 YYREEE (reference sequence). CDR3 DNA: TGTGCCAGCAGCAGGGGACAGGGAACGACTCTTGGCTACACCTTC. Protein product: CASSRGQGTTLGYTF.

The V call is TRBV4-3, the J call TRBJ1-4; D remains ambiguous. The CDR3 is 14 amino acids. V lost 4 bases and J 2 bases, leaving 8 bases between the germline ends. From germline, CDR1 is LGHNA and CDR2 YSLEER. The CDR3 spells CASSPTRTNEKLFF. The CDR3 DNA is TGCGCCAGCAGCCCGACACGGACTAATGAAAAACTGTTTTTT.

V is TRBV27 and J is TRBJ2-7, with 9 bases identical to TRBD1. The J segment lost 6 bases and the V segment lost 8 bases, leaving 11 bases of the junction unmatched. Germline V gene sequence: CDR1 MNHEY, CDR2 SMNVEV (reference sequence). This CDR3 is built from 14 residues. In DNA, the CDR3 is TGTGCCAGCGCTCGCCGGGACAGGGTCGGCGAGCAGTACTTC. As protein: CASARRDRVGEQYF.